These T cell receptor beta chains were read from a single sample in a study of blood T cell repertoires in COVID-19. Measured with immunoSEQ multiplex PCR; TCRdb has only the in-frame clones, and not every one. The sample includes about 200,000 clones, less than 90% of them seen just once. Sequencing was carried out using PBMCs or T cells enriched from blood (not recorded which). These receptors were taken from a woman under 40 who had been exposed to COVID-19. Both conserved end residues are part of each CDR3. The D gene is left open where the match is weak. Expanded clones are given a class, and other clones once, few, many or no size at all.

d_gene: .; j_gene: TRBJ1-2; abundance: .; v_gene: TRBV28; CDR3nt: TGTGCCAGCAGCCCCCGGGGGGGGGCGGGGGGCTACACCTTC; CDR3aa: CASSPRGGAGGYTF
d_gene: TRBD1; j_gene: TRBJ1-6; abundance: .; v_gene: TRBV2; CDR3nt: TGTGCCAGCACCGGACAGGGAAACTATAATTCACCCCTCCACTTT; CDR3aa: CASTGQGNYNSPLHF
d_gene: TRBD1; j_gene: TRBJ2-1; abundance: .; v_gene: TRBV5-1; CDR3nt: TGCGCCAGCAGCCGGGACAGGGGGCCCAATGAGCAGTTCTTC; CDR3aa: CASSRDRGPNEQFF
d_gene: TRBD1; j_gene: TRBJ1-2; abundance: .; v_gene: TRBV6-5; CDR3nt: TGTGCCAGCAGTCCGACAGGGGGCAGCTATGGCTACACCTTC; CDR3aa: CASSPTGGSYGYTF
d_gene: .; j_gene: TRBJ1-6; abundance: .; v_gene: TRBV13; CDR3nt: TGTGCCAGCAGCTTTGGACCGCGGGACGGCAATTCACCCCTCCACTTT; CDR3aa: CASSFGPRDGNSPLHF
d_gene: .; j_gene: TRBJ1-1; abundance: .; v_gene: TRBV18; CDR3nt: TGTGCCAGCTCACCGGAGCAGAACACTGAAGCTTTCTTT; CDR3aa: CASSPEQNTEAFF
d_gene: .; j_gene: TRBJ1-1; abundance: .; v_gene: TRBV2; CDR3nt: TGTGCCAGCTTCATCCACATCGGGACTGAAGCTTTCTTT; CDR3aa: CASFIHIGTEAFF
d_gene: TRBD1; j_gene: TRBJ2-4; abundance: .; v_gene: TRBV20-1; CDR3nt: TGCAGTGTCCGGGACAGGGGCATTCAGTACTTC; CDR3aa: CSVRDRGIQYF
d_gene: TRBD1; j_gene: TRBJ1-1; abundance: .; v_gene: TRBV5-4; CDR3nt: TGTGCCAGCAGGTGGGGACAGGGCTCGAACACTGAAGCTTTCTTT; CDR3aa: CASRWGQGSNTEAFF
d_gene: .; j_gene: TRBJ1-2; abundance: .; v_gene: TRBV2; CDR3nt: TGTGCCAGCATGGGACTGGCCAACTATGGCTACACCTTC; CDR3aa: CASMGLANYGYTF
d_gene: .; j_gene: TRBJ1-1; abundance: .; v_gene: TRBV19; CDR3nt: TGTGCCAGTTCCAGGGTAGAGAACACTGAAGCTTTCTTT; CDR3aa: CASSRVENTEAFF
d_gene: .; j_gene: TRBJ1-1; abundance: once; v_gene: TRBV27; CDR3nt: TGTGCCAGCAGTTTTGGCAGGGACACTGAAGCTTTCTTT; CDR3aa: CASSFGRDTEAFF
d_gene: TRBD1; j_gene: TRBJ1-5; abundance: .; v_gene: TRBV30; CDR3nt: TGTGCCTGGGGCGGACAGGGTGCAAGTCAGCCCCAGCATTTT; CDR3aa: CAWGGQGASQPQHF
d_gene: .; j_gene: TRBJ2-3; abundance: .; v_gene: TRBV7-2; CDR3nt: TGTGCCAGCAGCTGGGGACTTCTCAGCACAGATACGCAGTATTTT; CDR3aa: CASSWGLLSTDTQYF
d_gene: .; j_gene: TRBJ1-3; abundance: .; v_gene: TRBV19; CDR3nt: TGTGCCAGTAGTATGGTGTGGTTGGGAGGGGTCGACTCTGGAAACACCATATATTTT; CDR3aa: CASSMVWLGGVDSGNTIYF
d_gene: .; j_gene: TRBJ1-1; abundance: .; v_gene: TRBV15; CDR3nt: TGTGCCACCAGCAGAGATAAGCACGGGTGGGACACTGAAGCTTTCTTT; CDR3aa: CATSRDKHGWDTEAFF
d_gene: .; j_gene: TRBJ2-7; abundance: .; v_gene: TRBV5-4; CDR3nt: TGTGCCAGCAGCTTATCAGGGTACGAGCAGTACTTC; CDR3aa: CASSLSGYEQYF
d_gene: TRBD1; j_gene: TRBJ2-7; abundance: .; v_gene: TRBV5-1; CDR3nt: TGCGCCAGCAGCGGGACCGGGACAGCCTCCTACGAGCAGTACTTC; CDR3aa: CASSGTGTASYEQYF
d_gene: .; j_gene: TRBJ2-5; abundance: .; v_gene: TRBV6-5; CDR3nt: TGTGCCAGCAGGATCCGGGAGATCCAAGAGACCCAGTACTTC; CDR3aa: CASRIREIQETQYF
d_gene: TRBD1; j_gene: TRBJ1-4; abundance: .; v_gene: TRBV18; CDR3nt: TGTGCCAGCTCACCACCTGAGGGGGCAGGAGAAAAACTGTTTTTT; CDR3aa: CASSPPEGAGEKLFF
d_gene: TRBD2; j_gene: TRBJ2-3; abundance: .; v_gene: TRBV4-1; CDR3nt: TGCGCCAGCAGCCAAGAACTTGGACTAGCGGGGGTCGATACGCAGTATTTT; CDR3aa: CASSQELGLAGVDTQYF
d_gene: .; j_gene: TRBJ1-2; abundance: few; v_gene: TRBV18; CDR3nt: TGTGCCAGCTCACCACCAATGAGGGATGGCTATGGCTACACCTTC; CDR3aa: CASSPPMRDGYGYTF